The next 21 T cell receptor beta chains were all read from a single sample in a study of cytomegalovirus exposure and HLA in healthy donors. Amplification used 60 Vbeta primers and 13 Jbeta primers. Profiled with immunoSEQ multiplex PCR; TCRdb holds only in-frame clones, not every one. This table holds over 75,000 clones, about 80% found once. The sequencing sample was made of PBMCs. These receptors were taken from a male donor in good health and CMV-seropositive.

CDR3 nucleotides: TGTGCTAGTGGTTCCGGGTTGCCAGGGGACTCTGGAAACACCATATATTTT. Translating it yields CASGSGLPGDSGNTIYF. V and J are TRBV12-5 and TRBJ1-3; TRBD1 is a possible D gene (6 bases). The germline V gene has CDR1 LGHNT and CDR2 FRNRAP. There are 17 residues in the CDR3. With 4 bases removed from V and 0 bases from J, the gap between germline ends came to 16 bases.

This rearrangement joins TRBV5-1 to TRBJ1-4; D is possibly TRBD1 (6 bases). With 0 bases removed from V and 2 bases from J, the gap between germline ends came to 11 bases. The CDR3 has 16 residues. Germline CDR1 SGHRS, CDR2 YFSETQ. CDR3 sequence (DNA): TGCGCCAGCAGCTTGGTTGGGGGCTCTACTAATGAAAAACTGTTTTTT. As protein: CASSLVGGSTNEKLFF.

This sequence joins TRBV19 and TRBJ1-2; D is uncertain. Germline V gene data show CDR1 as LNHDA and CDR2 as SQIVND (reference sequence). The CDR3 spans 12 residues. Trimming stripped 3 bases from V and 4 bases from J, with 6 bases between. CDR3 nucleotides: TGTGCCAGTAGTATCGTTCCCTATGGCTACACCTTC. Protein: CASSIVPYGYTF. Full variable domain (missing parts from reference TRBV19 and TRBJ1-2): DGGITQSPKYLFRKEGQNVTLSCEQNLNHDAMYWYRQDPGQGLRLIYYSQIVNDFQKGDIAEGYSVSREKKESFPLTVTSAQKNPTAFYLCASSIVPYGYTFGSGTRLTVV.

J is TRBJ1-1 and V is TRBV2; TRBD1 matches at 8 bases. In germline, CDR1 is SNHLY, CDR2 FYNNEI. V lost 2 bases and J lost 0; bases outside the gene matches: 5. There are 16 residues in the CDR3. CDR3 DNA: TGTGCCAGCAGTGAACAGGGGGCCGGGATGAACACTGAAGCTTTCTTT. The encoded protein is CASSEQGAGMNTEAFF.

The chain uses TRBV7-9 and TRBJ1-3, with D unclear. CDR3 length equals 14 residues. The germline gives CDR1 SEHNR, CDR2 FQNEAQ (reference sequence). V was trimmed by 2 bases and J by 0 bases, leaving 5 bases between them. The CDR3 sequence is CASSLKSSGNTIYF. CDR3 sequence (DNA): TGTGCCAGCAGCTTAAAGAGCTCTGGAAACACCATATATTTT.

This sequence joins TRBV7-3 and TRBJ1-1; D is possibly TRBD1 (6 bases). Germline V CDR1 and CDR2: SGHTA, FQGTGA. The V gene lost 8 bases and the J gene lost 1 base, with 11 bases spanning the gap. The CDR3 totals 13 residues. CDR3 DNA sequence: TGTGCCAGCGCCCGACAGGAGAACACTGAAGCTTTCTTT. It specifies CASARQENTEAFF. The whole variable domain, remainder taken from reference TRBV7-3 and TRBJ1-1, is GAGVSQTPSNKVTEKGKYVELRCDPISGHTALYWYRQSLGQGPEFLIYFQGTGAADDSGLPNDRFFAVRPEGSVSTLKIQRTERGDSAVYLCASARQENTEAFFGQGTRLTVV.

J is TRBJ1-5 and V is TRBV6-1; D not resolved. The CDR3 runs to 15 residues. Between the trimmed V and J ends, which lost 2 bases and 2 bases, there was a span of 10 bases. Germline lookup yields CDR1 MNHNS and CDR2 SASEGT. This CDR3 is CASSELGSRNQPQHF. DNA for the CDR3: TGTGCCAGCAGTGAATTGGGCAGCCGCAATCAGCCCCAGCATTTT.

This clone was counted between two and nine times. The rearrangement joins TRBV4-1 to TRBJ1-2, with D possibly being TRBD1 (6 bases). This CDR3 is 14 amino acids long. CDR1 is MGHRA, CDR2 YSYEKL, per germline. Trimming cost V 1 base and J 7 bases, with 13 bases left between them. CDR3 DNA sequence: TGCGCCAGCAGCCAAGTTGGGACACCTACTGGCTACACCTTC. Protein: CASSQVGTPTGYTF.

The chain couples TRBV19 to TRBJ1-5; unclear D gene. Per germline, CDR1 LNHDA and CDR2 SQIVND (reference sequence). V lost 6 bases and J lost 0, with 6 bases in between. The CDR3 extends over 13 amino acids. The CDR3 coding sequence is TGTGCCAGTAGAGTAGATAGCAATCAGCCCCAGCATTTT. Protein: CASRVDSNQPQHF.

The J gene is TRBJ2-7, the V gene TRBV27; 8 nucleotides line up with TRBD1. After removal of 6 bases from V and 4 bases from J, the junction contained 5 bases not matched to a gene. This CDR3 is 13 amino acids long. The germline gives CDR1 MNHEY, CDR2 SMNVEV (reference sequence). The CDR3 nucleotides read TGTGCCAGCAGGACAGGGGCCCTATACGAGCAGTACTTC. Its translation: CASRTGALYEQYF.

Of note for this clone: Germline is not matched at one junction end, which may reflect a read error. The chain links TRBV4-1 to TRBJ1-5; 7 positions agree with TRBD1. The CDR3 totals 17 residues. Germline loops: CDR1 MGHRA, CDR2 YSYEKL. The CDR3 loop reads CVSSRFLGGAGNQPQHF. The CDR3, as DNA: TGCGTCAGCAGCCGCTTTCTAGGGGGCGCGGGCAATCAGCCCCAGCATTTT.

This clone was seen a handful of times. The chain's CDR3 is CASSSRLLYPNTGELFF. For the CDR3, the DNA is TGTGCCAGCAGCTCCCGACTCCTTTACCCGAACACCGGGGAGCTGTTTTTT. J is TRBJ2-2 and V is TRBV5-5; D gene unclear. Germline V CDR1 and CDR2: SGHKS, YYEKEE (reference sequence). The CDR3 sequence is 17 residues long. The V end was cut by 3 bases, the J end by 0 bases, with 15 bases between.

CDR3 DNA: TGTGCCGGGACTAGCGGGTGGGACCAAGAGACCCAGTACTTC. It translates to CAGTSGWDQETQYF. The rearrangement links TRBV5-5 to TRBJ2-5; TRBD2 agrees at 12 bases. The CDR3 has 14 residues. Germline CDR1 and CDR2: SGHKS and YYEKEE (reference sequence). Trimming removed 10 bases from V and 0 bases from J; junction bases left unmatched: 4. The whole variable domain, remainder taken from reference TRBV5-5 and TRBJ2-5, is DAGVTQSPTHLIKTRGQQVTLRCSPISGHKSVSWYQQVLGQGPQFIFQYYEKEERGRGNFPDRFSARQFPNYSSELNVNALLLGDSALYLCAGTSGWDQETQYFGPGTRLLVL.

The chain combines TRBV19 with TRBJ1-5; 8 bases map to TRBD1. This CDR3 is built from 17 residues. Germline V lookup: CDR1 LNHDA, CDR2 SQIVND (reference sequence). The junction had 12 bases not matched to a gene; V was cut back by 2 bases and J by 6 bases. The CDR3 region is CASSIQGAASFGQPQHF. In DNA form, the CDR3 reads TGTGCCAGTAGTATACAGGGGGCGGCTAGTTTCGGTCAGCCCCAGCATTTT.

V gene TRBV10-3 combines with J gene TRBJ1-2; possibly TRBD1 for D (5 bases). CDR1 is ENHRY and CDR2 is SYGVKD in the germline V gene. Trimming removed 4 bases from V and 8 bases from J, with 8 bases in between. The CDR3 runs 11 residues. The CDR3 DNA sequence: TGTGCCATCAGTGCCAAGGGGGGCTACACCTTC. The encoded protein is CAISAKGGYTF.

In this sample, this clone turned up a few times. This sequence joins TRBV6-5 and TRBJ2-6; D unclear. Germline CDR1 reads MNHEY; CDR2 reads SVGAGI. V was clipped by 0 bases and J by 0 bases, with 6 bases between them. The CDR3 length is 16 residues. The CDR3 loop reads CASSYSGASGANVLTF. The CDR3 DNA reads TGTGCCAGCAGTTACTCGGGCGCCTCTGGGGCCAACGTCCTGACTTTC.

This clone appeared a single time. V is TRBV30 and J is TRBJ1-2; TRBD1 matches at 8 bases. Germline V lookup: CDR1 GTSNPN, CDR2 SVGIG (reference sequence). V shed 2 bases, J shed 7 bases, and the junction held 12 bases outside the gene matches. This CDR3 is 15 amino acids long. The CDR3 here is CAWSLGTGRSSGYTF. DNA of the CDR3: TGTGCCTGGAGTTTAGGGACAGGTAGATCGAGTGGCTACACCTTC.

The chain links TRBV29-1 to TRBJ1-1, with 8 bases fitting TRBD1. The CDR3 length is 13 residues. V lost 7 bases to trimming and J lost 7 bases; unmatched junction nucleotides: 11. From germline, CDR1 is SQVTM and CDR2 ANQGSEA. The DNA of the CDR3 is TGCAGCGCCCTACAGGGGGTGCCCGATGAAGCTTTCTTT. The encoded protein is CSALQGVPDEAFF.

A word on this clone: At one end the junction does not follow the germline gene, possibly because of a read error. This chain joins TRBV2 and TRBJ2-7; 7 bases map to TRBD1. The CDR3 sequence is 15 residues long. Germline V gene lookup returns CDR1 SNHLY and CDR2 FYNNEI. DNA for the CDR3: TGTGCCAGCAGAGAGAGACTCCGGGACAGCTACCAGCAGTACTTC. It translates to CASRERLRDSYQQYF.

The V gene is TRBV7-9, the J gene TRBJ1-4; the D gene is possibly TRBD1 (6 bases). V shed 9 bases and J shed 0 bases, with 14 bases lying between them. Germline V gene data show CDR1 as SEHNR and CDR2 as FQNEAQ (reference sequence). This CDR3 is 15 amino acids long. The DNA for the CDR3 is TGTGCCAGTTCCTACAGGGCCCCAACTAATGAAAAACTGTTTTTT. As protein: CASSYRAPTNEKLFF.

This chain uses TRBV14 with TRBJ2-7; the match to TRBD1 covers 8 bases. After removal of 5 bases from V and 5 bases from J, the junction contained 5 bases not matched to a gene. This CDR3 has 13 amino acids. Germline values: CDR1 SGHDN, CDR2 FVKESK. CDR3 amino acids: CASSTWTGNEQYF. In nucleotides, the CDR3 is TGTGCCAGCAGCACCTGGACAGGGAACGAGCAGTACTTC. Combining the CDR3 with reference TRBV14 and TRBJ2-7 gives the whole variable domain EAGVTQFPSHSVIEKGQTVTLRCDPISGHDNLYWYRRVMGKEIKFLLHFVKESKQDESGMPNNRFLAERTGGTYSTLKVQPAELEDSGVYFCASSTWTGNEQYFGPGTRLTVT.